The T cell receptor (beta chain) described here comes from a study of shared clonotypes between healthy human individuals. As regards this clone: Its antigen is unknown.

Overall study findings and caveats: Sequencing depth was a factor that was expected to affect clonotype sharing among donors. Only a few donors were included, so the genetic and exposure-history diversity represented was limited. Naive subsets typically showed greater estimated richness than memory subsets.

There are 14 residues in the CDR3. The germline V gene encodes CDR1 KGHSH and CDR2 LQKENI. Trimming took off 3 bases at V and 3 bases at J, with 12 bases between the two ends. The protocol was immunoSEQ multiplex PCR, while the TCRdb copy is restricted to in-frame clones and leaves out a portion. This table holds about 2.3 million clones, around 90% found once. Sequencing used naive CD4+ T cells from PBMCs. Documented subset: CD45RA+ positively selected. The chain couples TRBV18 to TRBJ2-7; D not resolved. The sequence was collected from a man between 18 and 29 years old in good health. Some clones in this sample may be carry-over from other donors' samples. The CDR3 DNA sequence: TGTGCCAGCTCACCCAAAGACCCAAGCTACGAGCAGTACTTC. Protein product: CASSPKDPSYEQYF.